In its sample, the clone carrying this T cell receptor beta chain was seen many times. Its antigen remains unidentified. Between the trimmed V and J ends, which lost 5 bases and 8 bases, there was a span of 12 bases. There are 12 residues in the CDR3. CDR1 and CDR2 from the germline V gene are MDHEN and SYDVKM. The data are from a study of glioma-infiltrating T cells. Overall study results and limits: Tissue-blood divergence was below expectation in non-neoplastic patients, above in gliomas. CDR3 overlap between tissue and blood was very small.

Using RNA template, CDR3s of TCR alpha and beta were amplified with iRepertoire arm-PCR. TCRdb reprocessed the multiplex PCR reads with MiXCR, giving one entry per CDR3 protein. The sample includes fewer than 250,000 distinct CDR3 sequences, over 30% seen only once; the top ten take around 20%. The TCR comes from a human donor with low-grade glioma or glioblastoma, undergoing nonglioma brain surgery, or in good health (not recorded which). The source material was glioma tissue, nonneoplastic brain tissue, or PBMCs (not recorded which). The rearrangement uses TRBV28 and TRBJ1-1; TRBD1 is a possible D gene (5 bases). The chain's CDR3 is CASSVSGVEAFF. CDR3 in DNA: TGTGCCAGCAGTGTCTCGGGGGTCGAAGCTTTCTTT. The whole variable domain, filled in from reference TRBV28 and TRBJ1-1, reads DVKVTQSSRYLVKRTGEKVFLECVQDMDHENMFWYRQDPGLGLRLIYFSYDVKMKEKGDIPEGYSVSREKKERFSLILESASTNQTSMYLCASSVSGVEAFFGQGTRLTVV.